This T cell receptor beta chain was recorded in a study of Ad26.COV2.S vaccination and SARS-CoV-2 variants. The sample's treatment: roughly 18 received Ad26.COV2.S at low or high dose, single or two shots; roughly five received placebo; per-sample allocation not given. Samples analyzed were those drawn on day 63 after the first vaccine or placebo injection. V lost 5 bases to trimming and J lost 7 bases, with 14 bases between them. The CDR3 is 13 amino acids. Assay used: immunoSEQ multiplex PCR; TCRdb lists only in-frame clones, some missing. The profile shows 300,000 to 400,000 clones, 88% of them singletons. Comment on this clone: What it recognizes is unknown.

Points from the study as a whole: The analyses of TCR breadth and depth may have understated the size of total T cell responses.

The receptor's source is a person between 18 and 60 years old who received the Ad26.COV2.S COVID-19 vaccine or a placebo. Material: peripheral blood, obtained in a trial of Ad26.COV2.S vaccine versus placebo. This chain uses TRBV12-3 or TRBV12-4 with TRBJ1-1; D is possibly TRBD1 (6 bases). CDR3 residues: CASSRQDRDEAFF. CDR3 bases: TGTGCCAGCAGTCGACAGGATAGAGATGAAGCTTTCTTT.